What follows are 2 T cell receptor beta chains derived from one specimen sequenced in a study of Ad26.COV2.S vaccination and SARS-CoV-2 variants. The data were produced by immunoSEQ multiplex PCR, yet TCRdb's version contains in-frame clones alone and is incomplete. The sample lists 400,000 to 450,000 clones; around 93% were seen once. This sample's treatment: over 15 received Ad26.COV2.S at low or high dose, single or two shots; several received placebo; per-sample allocation not given. Samples were taken on day 63 after the first vaccine or placebo injection. The sample here was peripheral blood, taken in a trial of Ad26.COV2.S vaccine versus placebo. The receptors derive from a person between 18 and 59 years old who received the Ad26.COV2.S COVID-19 vaccine or a placebo.

This sequence joins TRBV5-4 and TRBJ2-3; no reliable D call. The CDR3 covers 13 residues. The germline CDR1 and CDR2 sequences are SGHNT and YYREEE (reference sequence). The V and J ends lost 1 base and 3 bases respectively, with 6 bases between them. CDR3 nucleotide sequence: TGTGCCAGCAGCTTGACCAAAACAGATACGCAGTATTTT. Translated, it gives CASSLTKTDTQYF.

This chain connects TRBV7-8 to TRBJ2-5; D may be TRBD2 (6 bases). V dropped 5 bases and J dropped 4 bases, with 23 bases sitting between them. Germline V gene lookup returns CDR1 SGHVS and CDR2 FQNEAQ. This CDR3 contains 17 residues. The CDR3 DNA reads TGTGCCAGCAGCCCCGGGGTCCTGGGAGCCGGGGGAGAGACCCAGTACTTC. Encoded protein: CASSPGVLGAGGETQYF.